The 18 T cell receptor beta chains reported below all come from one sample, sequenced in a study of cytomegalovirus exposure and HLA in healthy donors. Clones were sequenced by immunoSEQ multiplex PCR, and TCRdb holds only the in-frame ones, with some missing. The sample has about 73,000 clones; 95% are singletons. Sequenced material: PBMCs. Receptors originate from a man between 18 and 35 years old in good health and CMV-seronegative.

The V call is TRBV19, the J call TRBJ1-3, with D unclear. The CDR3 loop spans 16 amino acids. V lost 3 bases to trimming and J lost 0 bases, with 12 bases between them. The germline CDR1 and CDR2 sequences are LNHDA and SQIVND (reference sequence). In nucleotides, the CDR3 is TGTGCCAGTAGTATGCCTGAACAGCTCTCTGGAAACACCATATATTTT. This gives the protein CASSMPEQLSGNTIYF.

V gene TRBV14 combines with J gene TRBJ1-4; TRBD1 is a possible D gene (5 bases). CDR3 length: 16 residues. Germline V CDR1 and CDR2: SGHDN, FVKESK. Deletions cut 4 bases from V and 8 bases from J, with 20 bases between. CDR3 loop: CASSPWGGAFGEKLFF. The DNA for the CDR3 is TGTGCCAGCAGCCCCTGGGGAGGGGCCTTTGGGGAAAAACTGTTTTTT.

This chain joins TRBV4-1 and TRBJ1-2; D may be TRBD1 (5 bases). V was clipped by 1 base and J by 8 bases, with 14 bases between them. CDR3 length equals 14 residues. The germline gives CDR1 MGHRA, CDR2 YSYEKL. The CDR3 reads CASSQVGEGIGYTF. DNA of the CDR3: TGCGCCAGCAGCCAAGTGGGGGAGGGGATCGGCTACACCTTC.

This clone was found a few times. The CDR3 region is CASRATGSNQPQHF. CDR3 sequence (DNA): TGTGCCAGCAGGGCAACAGGTAGCAATCAGCCCCAGCATTTT. The chain is built from TRBV6-5 and TRBJ1-5; possibly TRBD1 for D (5 bases). CDR3 size: 14 residues. Per germline, CDR1 MNHEY and CDR2 SVGAGI. Trimming stripped 6 bases from V and 0 bases from J, with 9 bases between.

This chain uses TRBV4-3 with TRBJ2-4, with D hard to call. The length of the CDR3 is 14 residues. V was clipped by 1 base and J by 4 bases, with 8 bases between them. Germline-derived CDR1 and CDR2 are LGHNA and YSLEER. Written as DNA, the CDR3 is TGCGCCAGCAGCCAAGGGGTGACTAAAAACATTCAGTACTTC. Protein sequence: CASSQGVTKNIQYF.

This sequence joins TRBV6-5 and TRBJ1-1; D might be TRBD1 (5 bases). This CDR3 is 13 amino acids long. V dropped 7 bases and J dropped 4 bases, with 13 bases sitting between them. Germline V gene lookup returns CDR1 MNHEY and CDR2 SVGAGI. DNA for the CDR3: TGTGCCAGCACTAAAAGGGGTCGCACTGAAGCTTTCTTT. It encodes CASTKRGRTEAFF.

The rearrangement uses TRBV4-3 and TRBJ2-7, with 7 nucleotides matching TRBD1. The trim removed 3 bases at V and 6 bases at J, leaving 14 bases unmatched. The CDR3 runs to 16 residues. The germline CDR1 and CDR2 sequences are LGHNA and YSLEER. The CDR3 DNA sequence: TGCGCCAGCAGCCACCTTCATGGGGTGGGACAGACCGAGCAGTACTTC. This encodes CASSHLHGVGQTEQYF.

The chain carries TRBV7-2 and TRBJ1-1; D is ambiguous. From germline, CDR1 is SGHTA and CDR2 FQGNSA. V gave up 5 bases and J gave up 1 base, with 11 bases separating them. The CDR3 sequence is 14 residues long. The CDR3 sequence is CASSQLGRNTEAFF. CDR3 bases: TGTGCCAGCAGCCAATTAGGGAGGAACACTGAAGCTTTCTTT.

CDR3 sequence (DNA): TGTGCCAGCAGCGTAGGGGCCGCGGGGGGAAAAGAGACCCAGTACTTC. Translation gives CASSVGAAGGKETQYF. The genes are TRBV9 and TRBJ2-5; 8 nucleotides line up with TRBD2. The CDR3 totals 16 residues. V gave up 0 bases and J gave up 3 bases; unmatched junction bases: 7. The germline V gene has CDR1 SGDLS and CDR2 YYNGEE.

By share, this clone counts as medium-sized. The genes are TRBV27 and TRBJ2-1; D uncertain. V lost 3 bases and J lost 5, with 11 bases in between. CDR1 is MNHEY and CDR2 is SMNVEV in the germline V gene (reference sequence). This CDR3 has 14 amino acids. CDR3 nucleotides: TGTGCCAGCAGTTTTCCTACTCCTGACAATGAGCAGTTCTTC. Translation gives CASSFPTPDNEQFF.

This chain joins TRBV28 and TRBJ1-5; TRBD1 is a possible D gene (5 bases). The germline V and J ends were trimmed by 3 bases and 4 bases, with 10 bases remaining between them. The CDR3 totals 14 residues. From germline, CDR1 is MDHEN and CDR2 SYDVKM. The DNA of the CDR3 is TGTGCCAGCAGTTTCCAGGGCGGTAATCAGCCCCAGCATTTT. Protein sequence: CASSFQGGNQPQHF. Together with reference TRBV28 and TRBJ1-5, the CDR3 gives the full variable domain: DVKVTQSSRYLVKRTGEKVFLECVQDMDHENMFWYRQDPGLGLRLIYFSYDVKMKEKGDIPEGYSVSREKKERFSLILESASTNQTSMYLCASSFQGGNQPQHFGDGTRLSIL.

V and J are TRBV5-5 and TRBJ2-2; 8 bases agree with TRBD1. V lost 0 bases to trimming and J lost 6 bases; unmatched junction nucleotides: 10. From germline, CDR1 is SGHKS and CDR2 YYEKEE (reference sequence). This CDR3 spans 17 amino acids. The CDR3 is CASSLGPGQASAGELFF. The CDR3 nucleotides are TGTGCCAGCAGCTTGGGCCCGGGACAGGCCTCCGCCGGGGAGCTGTTTTTT.

CDR3 sequence: CASSPVAGMGEKLFF. CDR3 sequence (DNA): TGTGCCAGCAGCCCAGTGGCAGGGATGGGTGAAAAACTGTTTTTT. This rearrangement joins TRBV7-8 to TRBJ1-4, with a tentative D call TRBD1 (5 bases). From germline, CDR1 is SGHVS and CDR2 FQNEAQ. Trimming pared 5 bases from V and 7 bases from J, leaving 17 bases between. There are 15 residues in the CDR3.

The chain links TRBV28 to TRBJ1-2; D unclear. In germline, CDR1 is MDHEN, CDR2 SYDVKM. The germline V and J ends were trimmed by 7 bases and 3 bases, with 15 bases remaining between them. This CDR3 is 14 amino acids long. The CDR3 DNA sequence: TGTGCCAGCACCTTTTCCGGGAGATACTATGGCTACACCTTC. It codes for CASTFSGRYYGYTF.

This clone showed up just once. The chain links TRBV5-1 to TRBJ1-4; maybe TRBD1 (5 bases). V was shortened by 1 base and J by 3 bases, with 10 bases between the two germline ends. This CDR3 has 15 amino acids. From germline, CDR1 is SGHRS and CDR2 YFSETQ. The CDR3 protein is CASSLWAGANEKLFF. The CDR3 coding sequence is TGCGCCAGCAGCTTGTGGGCGGGGGCTAATGAAAAACTGTTTTTT.

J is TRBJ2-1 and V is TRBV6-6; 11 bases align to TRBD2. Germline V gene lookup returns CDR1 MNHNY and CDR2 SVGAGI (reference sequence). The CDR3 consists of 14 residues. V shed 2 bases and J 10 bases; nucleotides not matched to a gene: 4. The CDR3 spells CASSYVTSGKEQFF. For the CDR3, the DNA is TGTGCCAGCAGTTACGTGACTAGCGGGAAGGAGCAGTTCTTC.

CDR3 bases: TGCGCCAGCAGCTTGTACAGGTATCCCAACGGCTACACCTTC. Translated, it gives CASSLYRYPNGYTF. V is TRBV5-1 and J is TRBJ1-2, with a weak D call TRBD1 (5 bases). The germline V gene encodes CDR1 SGHRS and CDR2 YFSETQ. The CDR3 length is 14 residues. Between the trimmed V and J ends, which lost 1 base and 8 bases, there was a span of 15 bases.

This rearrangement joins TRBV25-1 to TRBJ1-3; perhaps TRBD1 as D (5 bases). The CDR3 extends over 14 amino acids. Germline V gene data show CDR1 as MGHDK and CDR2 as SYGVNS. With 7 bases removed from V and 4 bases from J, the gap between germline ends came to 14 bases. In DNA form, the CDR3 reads TGTGCCAGCACCAATGGGGGGTTCGGAAACACCATATATTTT. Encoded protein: CASTNGGFGNTIYF.